This T cell receptor (beta chain) was found in a study of blood T cell repertoires in COVID-19. Looking at the study overall: Samples taken during acute and convalescent COVID-19 were collected in the United States, Italy and Spain. The analysed material was cDNA or gDNA that came from T cells, B-cell-depleted T cells, or PBMCs.

In the authors' workflow: The authors estimated nucleated cell counts from reference gene primer amplification. Repertoires were generated with immunoSEQ multiplex PCR, while TCRdb's copy carries only in-frame clones and drops some. V and J calls and clone size are as listed in that table; D and trimming were resolved from the DNA. Of tens of thousands of clones detected, about 90% appear once; the ten largest clones hold around 10%. Germline V gene sequence: CDR1 SGHDT, CDR2 YYEEEE. The CDR3 consists of 17 residues. Trimming removed 1 base from V and 8 bases from J, with 22 bases in between. The chain recombines TRBV5-6 with TRBJ2-1; D might be TRBD2 (5 bases). The receptor comes from a man between 70 and 80 years old with acute or convalescent COVID-19. Sequencing input: peripheral blood. The CDR3 reads CASSLSLSGSGIDEQFF. CDR3 nucleotides: TGTGCCAGCAGCTTGTCTCTCTCGGGATCTGGGATCGATGAGCAGTTCTTC. Using reference TRBV5-6 and TRBJ2-1 for the parts outside the CDR3, the full variable domain is DAGVTQSPTHLIKTRGQQVTLRCSPKSGHDTVSWYQQALGQGPQFIFQYYEEEERQRGNFPDRFSGHQFPNYSSELNVNALLLGDSALYLCASSLSLSGSGIDEQFFGPGTRLTVL.